Listed below are T cell receptor beta chains from one sample, sequenced in a study of shared clonotypes between healthy human individuals. Some clones are missing from TCRdb's copy, which holds only in-frame ones; the method was immunoSEQ multiplex PCR. The table includes some 2,000,000 clones, under 97% detected once. Sequenced: naive CD4+ T cells sorted from blood. These receptors were taken from a man aged 18 to 29 in good health. Both conserved end residues are part of each CDR3. D genes are given only for firm matches. Not every row has a clone size; where given, it reads once, few, many or a size class.

d_call	clone_size	j_call	v_call	cdr3_aa	cdr3_nt
TRBD2	NA	TRBJ2-7	TRBV2	CASSEEGGSSYEQYF	TGTGCCAGCAGTGAAGAGGGCGGGAGCTCCTACGAGCAGTACTTC
TRBD1	NA	TRBJ2-6	TRBV2	CASKPGTALSGANVLTF	TGTGCCAGCAAACCCGGGACAGCCCTCTCTGGGGCCAACGTCCTGACTTTC
NA	once	TRBJ2-7	TRBV11-2	CASSLSDLSYEQYF	TGTGCCAGCAGCTTATCGGATCTCTCCTACGAGCAGTACTTC
TRBD1	NA	TRBJ2-7	TRBV7-9	CASSFGQGEAYEQYF	TGTGCCAGCAGCTTTGGACAGGGGGAAGCCTACGAGCAGTACTTC
TRBD2	NA	TRBJ2-3	TRBV7-9	CASSTGTSGVGDTQYF	TGTGCCAGCAGCACCGGGACTAGCGGGGTGGGAGATACGCAGTATTTT
TRBD1	once	TRBJ1-4	TRBV10-1	CASTDRGQDNEKLFF	TGCGCCAGCACCGACAGGGGCCAAGATAATGAAAAACTGTTTTTT
NA	NA	TRBJ2-5	TRBV18	CASSPRVGETQYF	TGTGCCAGCTCACCAAGGGTCGGAGAGACCCAGTACTTC
NA	NA	TRBJ2-3	TRBV9	CASTPGIGVSTDTQYF	TGTGCCAGCACCCCAGGGATCGGGGTGAGCACAGATACGCAGTATTTT
TRBD1	NA	TRBJ1-1	TRBV2	CASINDRGNTEAFF	TGTGCCAGCATAAATGACAGGGGGAACACTGAAGCTTTCTTT
NA	NA	TRBJ2-7	TRBV11-2	CASSLDVLPFYEQYF	TGTGCCAGCAGCTTAGACGTTTTACCGTTTTACGAGCAGTACTTC
TRBD1	NA	TRBJ2-5	TRBV14	CASSHIDRGDETQYF	TGTGCCAGCAGCCACATCGACAGGGGAGACGAGACCCAGTACTTC
NA	NA	TRBJ1-1	TRBV6-1	CASSERGTEAFF	TGTGCCAGCAGTGAACGGGGGACTGAAGCTTTCTTT
TRBD2	once	TRBJ2-1	TRBV7-2	CASSIRTSGISYNEQFF	TGTGCCAGCAGCATCAGGACTAGCGGGATTTCCTACAATGAGCAGTTCTTC
TRBD1	NA	TRBJ1-1	TRBV18	CASSPLGGSNTEAFF	TGTGCCAGCTCACCCCTAGGGGGCTCGAACACTGAAGCTTTCTTT
TRBD1	NA	TRBJ2-5	TRBV18	CASSRDRSETQYF	TGTGCCAGCTCTCGGGACAGGAGCGAGACCCAGTACTTC
NA	NA	TRBJ1-6	TRBV29-1	CSVGDSQALHF	TGCAGCGTTGGAGACTCCCAGGCCCTCCACTTT
NA	NA	TRBJ2-5	TRBV5-1	CASSLGDRETQYF	TGCGCCAGCAGCTTGGGGGATAGGGAGACCCAGTACTTC
NA	NA	TRBJ2-3	TRBV10-3	CAIGSGMADTQYF	TGTGCCATCGGATCCGGGATGGCAGATACGCAGTATTTT
TRBD1	NA	TRBJ1-3	TRBV7-2	CASSLRQGAGNTIYF	TGTGCCAGCAGCTTACGACAGGGGGCCGGAAACACCATATATTTT
NA	NA	TRBJ1-2	TRBV11-2	CASSVGGFKGYTF	TGTGCCAGCAGCGTCGGGGGGTTTAAGGGCTACACCTTC
NA	NA	TRBJ2-3	TRBV9	CASSIRTESTDTQYF	TGTGCCAGCAGCATCCGGACAGAGTCTACAGATACGCAGTATTTT
NA	NA	TRBJ2-1	TRBV20-1	CSASRGYEQFF	TGCAGTGCTAGTAGGGGATATGAGCAGTTCTTC
TRBD2	NA	TRBJ2-3	TRBV19	CASGPGGTDTQYF	TGTGCCAGTGGACCGGGAGGGACAGATACGCAGTATTTT
TRBD2	once	TRBJ2-7	TRBV25-1	CASSEGGGGGYEQYF	TGTGCCAGCAGTGAAGGTGGCGGGGGTGGCTACGAGCAGTACTTC
NA	NA	TRBJ2-7	TRBV7-9	CASSLGQQLIEQYF	TGTGCCAGCAGCTTAGGCCAGCAACTCATCGAGCAGTACTTC
TRBD2	NA	TRBJ2-5	TRBV9	CASSVARGLAGETQYF	TGTGCCAGCAGCGTAGCTCGTGGACTAGCAGGGGAGACCCAGTACTTC
TRBD2	NA	TRBJ2-1	TRBV2	CASTLKLGVAGSNEQFF	TGTGCCAGCACCCTAAAGTTGGGGGTAGCGGGCAGCAATGAGCAGTTCTTC
TRBD1	NA	TRBJ2-7	TRBV7-3	CASSSTGGYEQYF	TGTGCCAGCAGCTCGACAGGGGGCTACGAGCAGTACTTC
TRBD1	NA	TRBJ1-1	TRBV11-2	CASSSNRGTEAFF	TGTGCCAGCAGCTCCAACAGGGGGACTGAAGCTTTCTTT
NA	NA	TRBJ1-3	TRBV4-1	CASSQGGTSGNTIYF	TGCGCCAGCAGCCAGGGGGGGACGTCCGGAAACACCATATATTTT
NA	NA	TRBJ1-1	TRBV5-1	CASSTDRFTEAFF	TGCGCCAGCAGCACGGACAGATTTACTGAAGCTTTCTTT
NA	NA	TRBJ2-5	TRBV18	CASSPAGYLGTQYF	TGTGCCAGCTCACCAGCGGGGTACCTGGGGACCCAGTACTTC
TRBD1	NA	TRBJ2-6	TRBV30	CAWSGDRGLTGANVLTF	TGTGCCTGGAGTGGGGACAGGGGGTTGACTGGGGCCAACGTCCTGACTTTC
NA	NA	TRBJ2-7	TRBV10-3	CAIGGDPYEQYF	TGTGCCATCGGTGGGGATCCCTACGAGCAGTACTTC
NA	NA	TRBJ1-2	TRBV7-2	CASSLPREGRDYGYTF	TGTGCCAGCAGCTTGCCGCGGGAGGGAAGAGACTATGGCTACACCTTC
NA	NA	TRBJ1-5	TRBV30	CAWSQGGSNQPQHF	TGTGCCTGGAGTCAAGGGGGAAGCAATCAGCCCCAGCATTTT
NA	few	TRBJ1-4	TRBV19	CASSIDAATNEKLFF	TGTGCCAGTAGTATAGACGCTGCAACTAATGAAAAACTGTTTTTT
TRBD2	NA	TRBJ2-1	TRBV30	CAWARTSYNEQFF	TGTGCCTGGGCCCGGACTAGCTACAATGAGCAGTTCTTC
NA	NA	TRBJ2-3	TRBV10-3	CAISVGRPGTDTQYF	TGTGCCATCAGTGTGGGCAGGCCCGGCACAGATACGCAGTATTTT
NA	NA	TRBJ2-2	TRBV5-1	CASSSQPNTGELFF	TGCGCCAGCAGCTCCCAGCCGAACACCGGGGAGCTGTTTTTT
NA	NA	TRBJ2-2	TRBV18	CASSQGTGELFF	TGTGCCAGCTCACAGGGCACCGGGGAGCTGTTTTTT
NA	NA	TRBJ2-1	TRBV28	CASSQRSRYNEQFF	TGTGCCAGCAGTCAAAGATCTCGCTACAATGAGCAGTTCTTC
TRBD2	NA	TRBJ2-7	TRBV18	CASSPVGGGHSYEQYF	TGTGCCAGCTCACCGGTCGGCGGGGGGCACTCCTACGAGCAGTACTTC
NA	NA	TRBJ2-7	TRBV11-2	CASRSVRGTSSYEQYF	TGTGCCAGCAGATCCGTCCGGGGAACGTCTTCCTACGAGCAGTACTTC
NA	NA	TRBJ1-5	TRBV2	CASSDRTENQPQHF	TGTGCCAGCAGCGACCGGACAGAGAATCAGCCCCAGCATTTT
NA	NA	TRBJ1-2	TRBV7-2	CASSLYGSYGYTF	TGTGCCAGCAGCTTATACGGAAGCTATGGCTACACCTTC
NA	NA	TRBJ2-3	TRBV5-1	CASSPRDSGTTDTQYF	TGCGCCAGCAGCCCGCGGGACAGCGGGACCACAGATACGCAGTATTTT
NA	NA	TRBJ2-3	TRBV5-1	CASRLQGDSTDTQYF	TGCGCCAGCAGACTACAGGGAGATAGCACAGATACGCAGTATTTT